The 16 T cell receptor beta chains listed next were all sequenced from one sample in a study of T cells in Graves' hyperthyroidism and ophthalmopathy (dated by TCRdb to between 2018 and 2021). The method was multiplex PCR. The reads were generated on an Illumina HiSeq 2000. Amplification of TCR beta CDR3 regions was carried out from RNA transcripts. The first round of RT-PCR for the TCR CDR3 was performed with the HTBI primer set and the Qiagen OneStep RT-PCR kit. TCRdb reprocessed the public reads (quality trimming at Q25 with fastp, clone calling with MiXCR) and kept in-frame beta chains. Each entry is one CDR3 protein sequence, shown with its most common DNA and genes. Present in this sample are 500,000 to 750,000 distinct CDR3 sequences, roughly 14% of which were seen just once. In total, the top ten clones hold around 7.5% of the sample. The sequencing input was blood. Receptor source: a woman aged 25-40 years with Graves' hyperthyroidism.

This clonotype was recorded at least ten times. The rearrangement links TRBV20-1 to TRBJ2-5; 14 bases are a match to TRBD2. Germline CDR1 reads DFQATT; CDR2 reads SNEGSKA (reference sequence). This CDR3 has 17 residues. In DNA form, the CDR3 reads TGCAGCCTGGCCCCGGGACTAGCGGGAGTCTGGACGGAGACCCAGTACTTC. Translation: CSLAPGLAGVWTETQYF.

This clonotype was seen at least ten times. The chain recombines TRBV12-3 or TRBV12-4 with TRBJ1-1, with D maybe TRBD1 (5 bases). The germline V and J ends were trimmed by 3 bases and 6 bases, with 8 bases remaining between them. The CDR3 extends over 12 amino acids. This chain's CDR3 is CASSFWGAEAFF. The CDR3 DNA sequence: TGTGCCAGCAGTTTTTGGGGCGCTGAAGCTTTCTTT.

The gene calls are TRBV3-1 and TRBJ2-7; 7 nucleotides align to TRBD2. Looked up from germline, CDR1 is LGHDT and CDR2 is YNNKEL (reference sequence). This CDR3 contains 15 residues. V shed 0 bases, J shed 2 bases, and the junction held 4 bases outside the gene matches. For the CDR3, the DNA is TGTGCCAGCAGCCAAGAGTGGGGACTACCCTACGAGCAGTACTTC. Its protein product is CASSQEWGLPYEQYF.

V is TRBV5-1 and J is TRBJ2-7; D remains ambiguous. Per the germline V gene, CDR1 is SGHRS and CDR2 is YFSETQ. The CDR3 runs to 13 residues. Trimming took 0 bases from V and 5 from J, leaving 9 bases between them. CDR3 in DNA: TGCGCCAGCAGCTTGGACCTGACCCACGAGCAGTACTTC. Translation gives CASSLDLTHEQYF.

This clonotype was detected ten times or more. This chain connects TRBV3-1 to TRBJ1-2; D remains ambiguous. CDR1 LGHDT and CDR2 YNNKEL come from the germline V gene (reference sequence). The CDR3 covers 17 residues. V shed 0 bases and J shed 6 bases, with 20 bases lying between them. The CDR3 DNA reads TGTGCCAGCAGCCAAGAGTTTGAGAGCAAGGCCCCCAATGGCTACACCTTC. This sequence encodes CASSQEFESKAPNGYTF.

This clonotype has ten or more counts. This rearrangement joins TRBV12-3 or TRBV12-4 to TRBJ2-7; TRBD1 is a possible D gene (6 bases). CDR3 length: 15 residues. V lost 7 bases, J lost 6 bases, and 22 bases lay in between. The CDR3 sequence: CASTNRPGQSGEQYF. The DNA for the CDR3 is TGTGCCAGCACCAATCGCCCTGGACAGAGTGGCGAGCAGTACTTC.

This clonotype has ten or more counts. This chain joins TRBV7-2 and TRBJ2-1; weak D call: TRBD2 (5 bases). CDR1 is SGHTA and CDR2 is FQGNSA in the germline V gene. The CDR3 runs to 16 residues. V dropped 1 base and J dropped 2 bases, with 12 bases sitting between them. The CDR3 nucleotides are TGTGCCAGCAGCTTAGTCCGACTAAGAACCTACAATGAGCAGTTCTTC. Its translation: CASSLVRLRTYNEQFF.

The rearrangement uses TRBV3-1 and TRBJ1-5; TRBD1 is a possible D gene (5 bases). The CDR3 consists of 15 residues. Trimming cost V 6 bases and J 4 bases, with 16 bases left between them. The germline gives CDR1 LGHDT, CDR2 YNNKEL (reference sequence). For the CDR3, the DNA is TGTGCCAGCAGGTCGGCGGGGGGTGGAAATCAGCCCCAGCATTTT. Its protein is CASRSAGGGNQPQHF.

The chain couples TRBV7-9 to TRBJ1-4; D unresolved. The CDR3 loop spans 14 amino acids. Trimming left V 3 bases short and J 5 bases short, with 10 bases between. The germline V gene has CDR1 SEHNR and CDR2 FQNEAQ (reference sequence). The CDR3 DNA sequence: TGTGCCAGCAGCTTTCCCCCAGAAAATGAAAAACTGTTTTTT. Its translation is CASSFPPENEKLFF. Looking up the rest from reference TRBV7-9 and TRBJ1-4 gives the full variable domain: DTGVSQNPRHKITKRGQNVTFRCDPISEHNRLYWYRQTLGQGPEFLTYFQNEAQLEKSRLLSDRFSAERPKGSFSTLEIQRTEQGDSAMYLCASSFPPENEKLFFGSGTQLSVL.

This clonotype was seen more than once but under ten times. The CDR3 is CASSLSPDSVETQYF. CDR3 in DNA: TGTGCCAGCAGTTTATCTCCGGACAGCGTGGAGACCCAGTACTTC. The chain is built from TRBV27 and TRBJ2-5, with D perhaps matching TRBD1 (6 bases). CDR3 length: 15 amino acids. V was clipped by 0 bases and J by 5 bases, with 13 bases between them. Per the germline V gene, CDR1 is MNHEY and CDR2 is SMNVEV (reference sequence).

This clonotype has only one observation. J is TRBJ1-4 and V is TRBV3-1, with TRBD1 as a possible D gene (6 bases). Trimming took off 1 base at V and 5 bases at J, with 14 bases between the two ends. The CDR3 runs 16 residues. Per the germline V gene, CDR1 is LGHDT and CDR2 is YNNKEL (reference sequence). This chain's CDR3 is CASSQAIGQLNEKLFF. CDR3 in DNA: TGTGCCAGCAGCCAAGCCATAGGACAGCTAAATGAAAAACTGTTTTTT.

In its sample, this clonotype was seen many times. The CDR3 region has the DNA TGTGCCAGCGGCATCCGGGACAGGGCGGTAGCGGGAGGCTTTTCCCCTTACAATGAGCAGTTCTTC. It translates to CASGIRDRAVAGGFSPYNEQFF. The chain couples TRBV7-2 to TRBJ2-1; tentative D call: TRBD2 (10 bases). CDR1 is SGHTA, CDR2 FQGNSA, per germline. Trimming pared 8 bases from V and 4 bases from J, leaving 39 bases between. This CDR3 contains 22 residues. Full variable domain (missing parts from reference TRBV7-2 and TRBJ2-1): GAGVSQSPSNKVTEKGKDVELRCDPISGHTALYWYRQSLGQGLEFLIYFQGNSAPDKSGLPSDRFSAERTGGSVSTLTIQRTQQEDSAVYLCASGIRDRAVAGGFSPYNEQFFGPGTRLTVL.

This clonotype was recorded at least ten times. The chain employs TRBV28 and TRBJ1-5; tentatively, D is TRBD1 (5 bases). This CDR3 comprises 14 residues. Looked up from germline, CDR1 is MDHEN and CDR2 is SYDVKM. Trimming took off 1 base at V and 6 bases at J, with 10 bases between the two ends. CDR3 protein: CASSLSAGSQPQHF. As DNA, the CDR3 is TGTGCCAGCAGTTTATCGGCAGGGAGTCAGCCCCAGCATTTT. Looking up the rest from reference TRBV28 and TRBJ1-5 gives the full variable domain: DVKVTQSSRYLVKRTGEKVFLECVQDMDHENMFWYRQDPGLGLRLIYFSYDVKMKEKGDIPEGYSVSREKKERFSLILESASTNQTSMYLCASSLSAGSQPQHFGDGTRLSIL.

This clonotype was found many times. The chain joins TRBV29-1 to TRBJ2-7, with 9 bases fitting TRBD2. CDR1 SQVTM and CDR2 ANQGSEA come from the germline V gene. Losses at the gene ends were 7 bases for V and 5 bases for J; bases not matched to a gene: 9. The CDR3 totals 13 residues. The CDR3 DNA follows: TGCAGCGGGATAGCGGGAGTGCATAACGAGCAGTACTTC. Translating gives CSGIAGVHNEQYF.

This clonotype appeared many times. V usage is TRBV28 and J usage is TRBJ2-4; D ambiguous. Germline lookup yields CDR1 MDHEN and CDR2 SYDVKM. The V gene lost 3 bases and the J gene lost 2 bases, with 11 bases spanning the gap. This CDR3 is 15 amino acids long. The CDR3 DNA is TGTGCCAGCAGTTTGGATCCTCAAACCAAAAACATTCAGTACTTC. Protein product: CASSLDPQTKNIQYF.

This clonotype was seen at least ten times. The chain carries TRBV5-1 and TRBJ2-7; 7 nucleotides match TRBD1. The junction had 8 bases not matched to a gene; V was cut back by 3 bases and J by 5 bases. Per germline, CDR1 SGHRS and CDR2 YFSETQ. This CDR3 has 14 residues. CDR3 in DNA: TGCGCCAGCAGCTCTGCAACGACAGGGAACGAGCAGTACTTC. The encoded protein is CASSSATTGNEQYF.